This T cell receptor beta chain was identified in a study of shared clonotypes between healthy human individuals. The study's findings and limits: Genetic and exposure-history diversity was limited by the small donor number. Between four donors, naive CD4 clonotypes were shared at a level of about 5%.

In the case of this clone: Its antigen is not identified.

The material for each subset, its genomic DNA, was split evenly across several immunoSEQ plates. Sequencing was performed with immunoSEQ multiplex PCR; in TCRdb, only in-frame clones are kept and a portion is missing. The data hold under 550,000 clones, with 90% to 97% observed a single time. The V gene's germline CDR1 is LGHNA and CDR2 YNFKEQ. The CDR3 length is 16 residues. The ends lost 4 bases at V and 5 bases at J; junction bases unmatched: 10. Sequencing was done on a sample of naive CD4+ T cells sorted from blood. Subset indicated: CD45RA+ positively selected. The V and J genes are TRBV4-2 and TRBJ1-4; the match to TRBD1 covers 7 bases. The source is a woman aged 30 to 39 in good health. Here the CDR3 DNA reads TGTGCCAGCAGCCGAAACGTCGGGACAGAGAATGAAAAACTGTTTTTT. Its translation is CASSRNVGTENEKLFF.